This T cell receptor (beta chain) was obtained from a study of CD8 T cells in ankylosing spondylitis. Losses at the gene ends were 0 bases for V and 4 bases for J; bases not matched to a gene: 6. Germline V CDR1 and CDR2: SGHTA, FQGNSA. The CDR3 runs to 16 residues. Whole-study results and caveats: A motif in TCR beta, a set of fewer than ten highly homologous variants, appeared characteristic of ankylosing spondylitis blood.

Details on this clonotype: Its specificity is not known.

Each CDR3 protein is one row after TCRdb ran MiXCR on the 5' RACE reads. The data show hundreds of thousands of distinct CDR3 sequences, 12% seen once. The chain is built from TRBV7-2 and TRBJ1-3; 7 nucleotides align to TRBD1. The TCR sequence derives from a male donor with ankylosing spondylitis. Sequencing used blood, either unsorted or a sorted T cell fraction (not recorded which). DNA of the CDR3: TGTGCCAGCAGCTTAGCTTCCGGGACAGACGGAAACACCATATATTTT. Protein product: CASSLASGTDGNTIYF.